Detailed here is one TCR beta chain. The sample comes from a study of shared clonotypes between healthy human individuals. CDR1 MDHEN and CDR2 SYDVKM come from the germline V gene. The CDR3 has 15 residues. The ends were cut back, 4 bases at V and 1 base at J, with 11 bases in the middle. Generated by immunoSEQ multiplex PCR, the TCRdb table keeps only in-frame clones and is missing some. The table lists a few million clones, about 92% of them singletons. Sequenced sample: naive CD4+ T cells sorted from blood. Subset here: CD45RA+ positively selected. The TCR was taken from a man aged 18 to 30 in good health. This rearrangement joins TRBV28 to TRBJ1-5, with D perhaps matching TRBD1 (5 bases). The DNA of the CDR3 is TGTGCCAGCAGTTCGGCTGAGGGGAGCAATCAGCCCCAGCATTTT. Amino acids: CASSSAEGSNQPQHF.